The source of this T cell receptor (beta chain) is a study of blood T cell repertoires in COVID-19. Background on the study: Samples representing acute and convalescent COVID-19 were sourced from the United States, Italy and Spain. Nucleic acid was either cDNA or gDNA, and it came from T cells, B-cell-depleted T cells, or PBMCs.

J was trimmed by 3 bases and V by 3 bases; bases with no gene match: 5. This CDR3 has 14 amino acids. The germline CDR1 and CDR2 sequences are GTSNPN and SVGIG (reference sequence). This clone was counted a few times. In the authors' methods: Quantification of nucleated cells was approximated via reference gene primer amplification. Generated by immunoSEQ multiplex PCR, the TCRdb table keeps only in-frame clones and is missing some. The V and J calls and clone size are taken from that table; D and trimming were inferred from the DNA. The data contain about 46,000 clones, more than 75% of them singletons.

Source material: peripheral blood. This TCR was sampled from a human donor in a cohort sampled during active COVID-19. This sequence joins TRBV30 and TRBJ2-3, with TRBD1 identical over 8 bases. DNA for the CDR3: TGTGCCTGGAGGCAGGACAGGGAGACAGATACGCAGTATTTT. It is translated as CAWRQDRETDTQYF.